This TCR beta chain stems from a study of cytomegalovirus exposure and HLA in healthy donors. Study results and caveats: Apparent HLA restriction characterized most CMV-associated TCR beta chains in a later analysis.

Primers for the PCR totalled 60 Vbeta and 13 Jbeta. Clones were sequenced by immunoSEQ multiplex PCR, and TCRdb holds only the in-frame ones, with some missing. The sample yields some 190,000 clones, approximately 80% seen once. Germline V gene data show CDR1 as MNHNS and CDR2 as SASEGT. The CDR3 spans 17 residues. To note about this clone: Its antigen remains unknown.

The TCR comes from a man between 18 and 35 years old in good health and CMV-seronegative. The V gene is TRBV6-1, the J gene TRBJ2-5; the D is unclear. The end of the DNA fits TRBJ2-7 better, so the J call may be wrong. Source material: PBMCs. This CDR3 reads CASSEYVMAPRNYEQYF. CDR3 DNA sequence: TGTGCCAGCAGTGAATACGTTATGGCCCCGAGGAACTACGAGCAGTACTTC.